Sequencing of this TCR beta chain was carried out in a study of identifying expanded T cells in peripheral blood. Germline-derived CDR1 and CDR2 are SGDLS and YYNGEE. The CDR3 is 15 amino acids. Trimming took 6 bases from V and 7 from J; bases not matched to a gene: 9. Details on this clone: Its antigen is as yet unknown.

Whole-study findings and limits: Over approximately two and four weeks, about 15 and 19 clones changed, versus approximately 1.2 between replicates. Two-week clone count variance significantly increased as total template count grew.

The data were produced by immunoSEQ multiplex PCR, yet TCRdb's version contains in-frame clones alone and is incomplete. The sample carries some 81,000 clones, about four fifths recorded once. Collection occurred without any documented infections or immune events in donors. Sequences were obtained from blood. This TCR came from a person aged 18 to 75 in good health. V gene TRBV9 combines with J gene TRBJ2-1, with 11 bases fitting TRBD2. The CDR3 region has the DNA TGTGCCAGCAACCCAACCGGGACTAGCGGAAATGAGCAGTTCTTC. This translates into CASNPTGTSGNEQFF. The full variable domain, completed using reference TRBV9 and TRBJ2-1, is DSGVTQTPKHLITATGQRVTLRCSPRSGDLSVYWYQQSLDQGLQFLIQYYNGEERAKGNILERFSAQQFPDLHSELNLSSLELGDSALYFCASNPTGTSGNEQFFGPGTRLTVL.